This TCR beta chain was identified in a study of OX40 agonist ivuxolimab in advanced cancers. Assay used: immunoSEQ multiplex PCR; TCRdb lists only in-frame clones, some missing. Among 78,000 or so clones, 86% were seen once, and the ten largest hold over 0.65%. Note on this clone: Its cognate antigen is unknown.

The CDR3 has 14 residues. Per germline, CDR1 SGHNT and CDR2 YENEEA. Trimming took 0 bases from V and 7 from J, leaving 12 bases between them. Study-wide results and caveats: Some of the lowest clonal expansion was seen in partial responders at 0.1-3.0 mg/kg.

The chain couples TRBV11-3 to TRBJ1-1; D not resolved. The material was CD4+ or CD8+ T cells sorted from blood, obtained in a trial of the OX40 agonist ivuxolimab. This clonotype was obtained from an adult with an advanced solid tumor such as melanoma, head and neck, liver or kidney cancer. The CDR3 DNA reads TGTGCCAGCAGCTTAGACCCGACTGTCGGTGAAGCTTTCTTT. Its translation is CASSLDPTVGEAFF.